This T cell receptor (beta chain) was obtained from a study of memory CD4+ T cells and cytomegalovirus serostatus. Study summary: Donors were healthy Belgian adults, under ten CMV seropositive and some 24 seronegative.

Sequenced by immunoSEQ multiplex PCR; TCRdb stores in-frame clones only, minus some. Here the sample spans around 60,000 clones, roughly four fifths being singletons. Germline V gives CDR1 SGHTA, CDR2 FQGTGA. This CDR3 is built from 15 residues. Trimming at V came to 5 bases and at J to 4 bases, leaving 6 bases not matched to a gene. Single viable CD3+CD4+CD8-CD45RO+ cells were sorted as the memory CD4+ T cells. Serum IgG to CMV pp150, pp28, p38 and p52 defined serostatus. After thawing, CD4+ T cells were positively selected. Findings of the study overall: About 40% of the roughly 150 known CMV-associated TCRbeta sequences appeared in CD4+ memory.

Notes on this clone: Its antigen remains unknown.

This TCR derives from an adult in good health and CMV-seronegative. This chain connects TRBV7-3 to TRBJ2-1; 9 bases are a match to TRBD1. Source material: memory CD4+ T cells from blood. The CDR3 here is CASSRDRGEYNEQFF. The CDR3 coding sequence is TGTGCCAGCAGCCGCGACAGGGGGGAATACAATGAGCAGTTCTTC.